Below are 4 T cell receptor beta chains sequenced from a single sample in a study of CD8+ T cells in alopecia areata. Extraction and reverse transcription of RNA yielded cDNA as the sequencing template. Sequencing was performed with immunoSEQ multiplex PCR; in TCRdb, only in-frame clones are kept and a portion is missing. The data hold roughly 20,000 clones, with 60% to 70% observed a single time. For five or six patients, CD4+ cells were sorted into CD25+CD127- cells. Sequencing was carried out using CD4+ Tregs sorted from blood. Receptors originate from a human donor with alopecia areata.

This sequence joins TRBV7-3 and TRBJ1-6; 8 bases are a match to TRBD1. Germline-derived CDR1 and CDR2 are SGHTA and FQGTGA. The ends lost 4 bases at V and 7 bases at J; junction bases unmatched: 6. The CDR3 covers 15 residues. The CDR3 sequence is CASSSRTGRNSPLHF. CDR3 nucleotide sequence: TGTGCCAGCAGCTCCAGGACAGGGAGGAATTCACCCCTCCACTTT.

This sequence joins TRBV30 and TRBJ2-3; either TRBD1 or TRBD2 may supply D (5 bases each). V was pared by 4 bases and J by 1 base, with 18 bases between. CDR1 is GTSNPN, CDR2 SVGIG, per germline (reference sequence). The CDR3 loop spans 16 amino acids. The CDR3 spells CAWTRGTGFGTDTQYF. The DNA of the CDR3 is TGTGCCTGGACTCGAGGGACGGGCTTTGGCACAGATACGCAGTATTTT.

The rearrangement joins TRBV11-2 to TRBJ2-7; D remains unclear. Per the germline V gene, CDR1 is SGHAT and CDR2 is FQNNGV. Trimming pared 1 base from V and 0 bases from J, leaving 10 bases between. The CDR3 spans 15 residues. CDR3 residues: CASSLGRLASYEQYF. The CDR3 DNA follows: TGTGCCAGCAGCTTAGGGAGACTCGCCTCCTACGAGCAGTACTTC.

This clone was seen a handful of times. The chain recombines TRBV7-2 with TRBJ2-2; TRBD2 aligns across 9 bases. Germline trimming cut 6 bases from V and 2 bases from J; bases unmatched to any gene: 10. Germline values: CDR1 SGHTA, CDR2 FQGNSA. This CDR3 has 17 amino acids. The CDR3 DNA is TGTGCCAGCAGAACCCGCGGGGGGGCCTCCAACACCGGGGAGCTGTTTTTT. It codes for CASRTRGGASNTGELFF.